This T cell receptor beta chain was documented in a study of post-analysis software for immune sequencing data. Overall study: Some patients lacked subtype; others had relapsing-remitting, secondary progressive or progressive-relapsing disease. Study-level findings and limits: In multiple sclerosis, normalized Chao1 diversity was significantly below that of controls.

At least ten counts were recorded for this clonotype. What it binds is unknown. Sequencing libraries made from TCR beta cDNA carried unique molecular identifiers. TCRdb used MiXCR to reprocess the PCR reads, holding one entry per CDR3 protein. The data show roughly 180,000 distinct CDR3 sequences, over 25% seen once. The sequenced sample consisted of blood. This TCR was sampled from a girl aged 10 to 17 with multiple sclerosis.

The CDR3 sequence: CASSRDRAKETQYF. The CDR3 DNA reads TGTGCCAGCAGCCGGGACAGGGCCAAAGAGACCCAGTACTTC. V usage is TRBV13 and J usage is TRBJ2-5, with 9 bases lining up with TRBD1. Looked up from germline, CDR1 is PRHDT and CDR2 is FYEKMQ (reference sequence). The ends lost 5 bases at V and 3 bases at J; junction bases unmatched: 4. CDR3 size: 14 residues.